This paragraph covers one T cell receptor beta chain sequence. These data originate in a study of blood T cell repertoires in COVID-19. Study-wide background: In each case, the material was cDNA or gDNA derived from T cells, B-cell-depleted T cells, or PBMCs.

Original processing notes: Amplification with reference gene primers provided the estimates of nucleated cell counts. Produced via immunoSEQ multiplex PCR; TCRdb's table is partial and in-frame only. V and J calls plus clone size are reproduced from that table; the DNA served to infer D and trimming. The table shows about 300,000 clones, with 85% to 90% occurring only once. Trimming took 1 base from V and 6 from J; bases not matched to a gene: 2. The CDR3 has 14 residues. CDR1 is LGHNA and CDR2 is YNFKEQ in the germline V gene. In Seattle, patients joined the study during active infection and were tracked longitudinally.

This TCR came from a woman aged 25 to 45 with COVID-19, enrolled during active disease. The source material was peripheral blood. This chain connects TRBV4-2 to TRBJ2-1; 8 nucleotides agree with TRBD1. CDR3 protein: CASSQGDRGNEQFF. CDR3 nucleotides: TGTGCCAGCAGCCAAGGAGACAGGGGCAATGAGCAGTTCTTC.